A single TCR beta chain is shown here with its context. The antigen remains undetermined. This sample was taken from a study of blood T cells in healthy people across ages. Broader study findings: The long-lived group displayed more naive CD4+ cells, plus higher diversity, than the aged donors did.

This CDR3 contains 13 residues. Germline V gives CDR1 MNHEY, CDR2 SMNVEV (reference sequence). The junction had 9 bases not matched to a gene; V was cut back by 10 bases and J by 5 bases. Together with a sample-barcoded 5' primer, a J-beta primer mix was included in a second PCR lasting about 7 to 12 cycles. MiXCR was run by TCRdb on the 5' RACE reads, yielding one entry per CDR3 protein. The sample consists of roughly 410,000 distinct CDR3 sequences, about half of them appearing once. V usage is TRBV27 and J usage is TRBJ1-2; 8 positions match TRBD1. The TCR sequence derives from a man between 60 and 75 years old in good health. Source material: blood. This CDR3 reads CATTQGAGYGYTF. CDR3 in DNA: TGTGCCACCACTCAGGGGGCTGGGTATGGCTACACCTTC.